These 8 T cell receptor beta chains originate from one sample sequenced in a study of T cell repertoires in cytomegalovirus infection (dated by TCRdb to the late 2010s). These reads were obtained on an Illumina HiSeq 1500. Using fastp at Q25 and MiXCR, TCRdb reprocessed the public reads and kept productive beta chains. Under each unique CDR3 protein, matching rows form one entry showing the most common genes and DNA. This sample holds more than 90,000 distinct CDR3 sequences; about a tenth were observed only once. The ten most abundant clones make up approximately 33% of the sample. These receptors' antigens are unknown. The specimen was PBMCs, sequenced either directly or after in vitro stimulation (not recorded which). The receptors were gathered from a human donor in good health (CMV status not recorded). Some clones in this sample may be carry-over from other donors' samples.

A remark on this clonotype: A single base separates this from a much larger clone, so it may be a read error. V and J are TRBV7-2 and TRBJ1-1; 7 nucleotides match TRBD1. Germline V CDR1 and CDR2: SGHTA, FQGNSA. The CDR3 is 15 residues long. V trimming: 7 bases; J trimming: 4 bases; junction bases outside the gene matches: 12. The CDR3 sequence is CASTPPGGAGTEAFF. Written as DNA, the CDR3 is TGTGCCAGCACCCCCCCAGGGGGAGCGGGCACTGAAGCTTTCTTT.

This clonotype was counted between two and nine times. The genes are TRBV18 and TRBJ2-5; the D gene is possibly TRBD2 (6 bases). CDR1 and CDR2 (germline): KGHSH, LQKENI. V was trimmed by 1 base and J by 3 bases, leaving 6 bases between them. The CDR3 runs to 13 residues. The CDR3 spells CASSPRREETQYF. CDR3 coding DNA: TGTGCCAGCTCACCACGGAGGGAAGAGACCCAGTACTTC.

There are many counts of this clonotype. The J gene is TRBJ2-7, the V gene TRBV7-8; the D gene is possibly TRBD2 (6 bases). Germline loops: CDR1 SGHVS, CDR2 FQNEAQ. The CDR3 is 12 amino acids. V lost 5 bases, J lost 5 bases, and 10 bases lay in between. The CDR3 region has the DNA TGTGCCAGCAGCCCGGAGGGTCACGAGCAGTACGTC. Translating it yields CASSPEGHEQYV.

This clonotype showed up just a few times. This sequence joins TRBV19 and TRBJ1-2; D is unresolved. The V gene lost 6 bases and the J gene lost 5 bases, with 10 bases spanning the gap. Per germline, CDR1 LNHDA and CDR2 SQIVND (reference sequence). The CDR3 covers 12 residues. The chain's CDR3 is CASRNPGYGYTF. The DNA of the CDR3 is TGTGCCAGTAGGAATCCCGGTTATGGCTACACCTTC.

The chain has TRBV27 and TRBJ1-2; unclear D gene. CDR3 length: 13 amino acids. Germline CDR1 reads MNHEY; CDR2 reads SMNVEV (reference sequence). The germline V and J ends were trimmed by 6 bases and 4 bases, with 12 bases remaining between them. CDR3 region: CASSRWSRYGYTF. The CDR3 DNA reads TGTGCCAGCAGCAGATGGAGCCGCTATGGCTACACCTTC.

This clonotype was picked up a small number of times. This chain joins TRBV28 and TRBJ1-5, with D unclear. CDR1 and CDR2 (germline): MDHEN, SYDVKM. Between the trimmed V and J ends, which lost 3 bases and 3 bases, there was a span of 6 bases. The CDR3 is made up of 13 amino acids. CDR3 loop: CASSLTHNQPQHF. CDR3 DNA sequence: TGTGCCAGCAGTTTGACTCACAATCAGCCCCAGCATTTT.

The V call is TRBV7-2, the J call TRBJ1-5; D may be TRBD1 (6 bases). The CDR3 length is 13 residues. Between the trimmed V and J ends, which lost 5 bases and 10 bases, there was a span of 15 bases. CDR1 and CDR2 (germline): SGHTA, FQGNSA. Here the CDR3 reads CASSTDRSRPQHF. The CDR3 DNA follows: TGTGCCAGCAGCACTGACAGGTCTCGACCCCAGCATTTT.

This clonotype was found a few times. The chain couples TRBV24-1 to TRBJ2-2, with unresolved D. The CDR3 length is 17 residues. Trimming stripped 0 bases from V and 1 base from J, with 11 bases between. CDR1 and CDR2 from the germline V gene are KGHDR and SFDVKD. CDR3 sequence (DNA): TGTGCCACCAGTGATTTGGTGAGACATGGGAACACCGGGGAGCTGTTTTTT. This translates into CATSDLVRHGNTGELFF.